A single sample is the source of the 24 T cell receptor beta chains below, sequenced in a study of PD-1 blockade in classical Hodgkin lymphoma. Assay used: immunoSEQ multiplex PCR; TCRdb lists only in-frame clones, some missing. The sample has about 39,000 clones; around 80% are singletons. The time point: cycle 4 day 1 (C4D1), after less than seven weeks of nivolumab. Every patient was affected by relapse after autologous stem cell transplantation, while exposure to brentuximab vedotin was not uniform. The specimen comprised peripheral blood mononuclear cells (PBMCs), sampled before the fourth cycle of nivolumab. Source of these receptors: a human donor with classical Hodgkin lymphoma.

V usage is TRBV5-1 and J usage is TRBJ2-4, with 7 bases aligning to TRBD2. Trimming at V came to 0 bases and at J to 0 bases, leaving 3 bases not matched to a gene. Germline V gives CDR1 SGHRS, CDR2 YFSETQ. This CDR3 is 16 amino acids long. The CDR3: CASSLGAGAAKNIQYF. In nucleotides, the CDR3 is TGCGCCAGCAGCTTGGGGGCGGGAGCAGCCAAAAACATTCAGTACTTC.

By share of the sample, this clone is medium-sized. CDR3 sequence reads: CASGGQSKAFF. The CDR3 nucleotides read TGTGCCAGCGGCGGACAGAGTAAAGCTTTCTTT. This chain uses TRBV2 with TRBJ1-1; weak D call: TRBD1 (6 bases). Germline V gives CDR1 SNHLY, CDR2 FYNNEI. The CDR3 has 11 amino acids. The V end lost 8 bases, the J end lost 9 bases, and 13 bases lay between the germline ends.

This sequence joins TRBV5-1 and TRBJ2-7; 12 nucleotides match TRBD2. The CDR3 is 15 residues long. V shed 0 bases, J shed 6 bases, and the junction held 4 bases outside the gene matches. Germline-derived CDR1 and CDR2 are SGHRS and YFSETQ. As DNA, the CDR3 is TGCGCCAGCAGCTTGGGAGGACTAGCGGGGACCGAGCAGTACTTC. Translated: CASSLGGLAGTEQYF.

V usage is TRBV14 and J usage is TRBJ2-1; D is unresolved. Germline CDR1 reads SGHDN; CDR2 reads FVKESK. Trimming removed 7 bases from V and 6 bases from J, with 7 bases in between. This CDR3 spans 11 amino acids. In nucleotides, the CDR3 is TGTGCCAGCACGGCCGGCAATGAGCAGTTCTTC. Its translation is CASTAGNEQFF. The full variable domain, its missing parts supplied by reference TRBV14 and TRBJ2-1, is EAGVTQFPSHSVIEKGQTVTLRCDPISGHDNLYWYRRVMGKEIKFLLHFVKESKQDESGMPNNRFLAERTGGTYSTLKVQPAELEDSGVYFCASTAGNEQFFGPGTRLTVL.

This clone has more than one count but fewer than ten. The chain is built from TRBV2 and TRBJ2-2, with 7 nucleotides matching TRBD2. CDR1 SNHLY and CDR2 FYNNEI come from the germline V gene. V lost 2 bases to trimming and J lost 1 base; unmatched junction nucleotides: 4. CDR3 size: 16 residues. As DNA, the CDR3 is TGTGCCAGCAGTGAACAGCGGGGTGTGAACACCGGGGAGCTGTTTTTT. It codes for CASSEQRGVNTGELFF.

CDR3: CATQGSNDEQYF. The CDR3 nucleotides are TGTGCCACCCAGGGCTCGAACGACGAGCAGTACTTC. The chain employs TRBV6-6 and TRBJ2-7; D might be TRBD1 (5 bases). CDR1 MNHNY and CDR2 SVGAGI come from the germline V gene (reference sequence). V was clipped by 10 bases and J by 5 bases, with 15 bases between them. The CDR3 is made up of 12 amino acids.

The chain links TRBV4-3 to TRBJ1-6; D possibly corresponds to TRBD1 (5 bases). The V gene's germline CDR1 is LGHNA and CDR2 YSLEER. This CDR3 is built from 14 residues. Trimming took 1 base from V and 7 from J, leaving 8 bases between them. The CDR3 DNA reads as TGCGCCAGCAGCCAAGTAAACAGGAATTCACCCCTCCACTTT. This encodes CASSQVNRNSPLHF.

This sequence joins TRBV4-2 and TRBJ2-5; 9 bases are a match to TRBD1. There are 16 residues in the CDR3. With 1 base clipped from V and 5 bases from J, the junction kept 8 bases outside the gene matches. From germline, CDR1 is LGHNA and CDR2 YNFKEQ. CDR3 sequence: CASSQATGGARETQYF. The CDR3 DNA follows: TGTGCCAGCAGCCAAGCAACAGGGGGCGCGCGGGAGACCCAGTACTTC.

V is TRBV4-2 and J is TRBJ1-1; unclear D gene. CDR3 size: 11 residues. Per germline, CDR1 LGHNA and CDR2 YNFKEQ. Trimming left V 1 base short and J 7 bases short, with 4 bases between. DNA for the CDR3: TGTGCCAGCAGCCAAGTAATTGAAGCTTTCTTT. It codes for CASSQVIEAFF.

This clone has more than one count but fewer than ten. This chain connects TRBV4-1 to TRBJ1-6; D is ambiguous. CDR1 is MGHRA and CDR2 is YSYEKL in the germline V gene. Trimming took 3 bases from V and 6 from J, leaving 15 bases between them. The CDR3 spans 16 residues. CDR3 in amino acids: CASSHRAEGINSPLHF. DNA for the CDR3: TGCGCCAGCAGCCATAGGGCAGAAGGGATTAATTCACCCCTCCACTTT.

The table lists this clone with a count of one. The chain couples TRBV6-5 to TRBJ1-2; a possible D gene is TRBD1 (5 bases). Germline assignment: CDR1 MNHEY and CDR2 SVGAGI. Deletions cut 3 bases from V and 0 bases from J, with 8 bases between. CDR3 length: 14 residues. The CDR3 nucleotides read TGTGCCAGCAGTTATGGGGGAACTAACTATGGCTACACCTTC. Its protein is CASSYGGTNYGYTF.

The rearrangement joins TRBV21-1 to TRBJ2-1. TRBV21-1 is labeled a pseudogene. The CDR3 is made up of 15 amino acids. The CDR3 spells CASSNGRSSYNEQFF. CDR3 bases: TGTGCCAGCAGCAATGGCCGGTCCTCCTACAATGAGCAGTTCTTC.

The chain carries TRBV6-5 and TRBJ1-4; 7 bases are shared with TRBD1. There are 16 residues in the CDR3. Germline CDR1 is MNHEY and CDR2 is SVGAGI. The V gene end was trimmed by 4 bases and the J gene end by 2 bases; junction bases not matched to a gene: 7. The CDR3 protein is CASSSRQGETNEKLFF. Here the CDR3 DNA reads TGTGCCAGCAGTTCGCGACAGGGTGAGACTAATGAAAAACTGTTTTTT.

The chain is built from TRBV14 and TRBJ1-3; no reliable D call. This CDR3 spans 15 amino acids. Germline-derived CDR1 and CDR2 are SGHDN and FVKESK. V was trimmed by 2 bases and J by 3 bases, leaving 11 bases between them. The CDR3 reads CASSQNAGGGNTIYF. The CDR3, as DNA: TGTGCCAGCAGCCAAAACGCAGGAGGTGGAAACACCATATATTTT.

The chain employs TRBV11-3 and TRBJ2-7; 9 bases fit TRBD1. The CDR3 totals 14 residues. Germline V gene sequence: CDR1 SGHNT, CDR2 YENEEA. Trimming took 5 bases from V and 3 from J; bases not matched to a gene: 5. The chain's CDR3 is CASSAGTGRYEQYF. CDR3 sequence (DNA): TGTGCCAGCAGCGCCGGGACAGGGCGCTACGAGCAGTACTTC.

The rearrangement joins TRBV9 to TRBJ1-2; weak D call: TRBD1 (6 bases). This CDR3 comprises 17 residues. The ends were cut back, 0 bases at V and 4 bases at J, with 19 bases in the middle. Germline CDR1 is SGDLS and CDR2 is YYNGEE. The CDR3 DNA reads as TGTGCCAGCAGCGTAGCACCAGGGGATCAAGAAGTCTATGGCTACACCTTC. It yields the protein CASSVAPGDQEVYGYTF.

The V gene is TRBV5-5, the J gene TRBJ2-7; 7 positions agree with TRBD2. Per germline, CDR1 SGHKS and CDR2 YYEKEE (reference sequence). The ends lost 5 bases at V and 0 bases at J; junction bases unmatched: 8. This CDR3 comprises 15 residues. CDR3 DNA sequence: TGTGCCAGCAGGGGAGGGATGGAGAGCTCCTACGAGCAGTACTTC. Its protein product is CASRGGMESSYEQYF.

The V gene is TRBV19, the J gene TRBJ2-1; D is perhaps TRBD1 or TRBD2 (6 bases each). Trimming shortened V by 8 bases and J by 4 bases, and 15 bases separated the two germline ends. CDR3 size: 14 residues. The germline CDR1 and CDR2 sequences are LNHDA and SQIVND (reference sequence). Here the CDR3 DNA reads TGTGCCAGTTCAGAGGGGGGCGGGTACAATGAGCAGTTCTTC. Translating gives CASSEGGGYNEQFF.

The V and J genes are TRBV4-3 and TRBJ2-7, with 10 nucleotides matching TRBD1. The CDR3 is 19 residues long. Losses at the gene ends were 4 bases for V and 4 bases for J; bases not matched to a gene: 19. Germline-derived CDR1 and CDR2 are LGHNA and YSLEER. CDR3 amino acids: CASSLRGVVGQGVRYEQYF. The CDR3 DNA follows: TGCGCCAGCAGCCTTCGGGGTGTGGTAGGACAGGGGGTACGGTACGAGCAGTACTTC.

The sample holds one count of this clone. The rearrangement joins TRBV4-2 to TRBJ2-2; D might be TRBD1 (5 bases). The germline V gene encodes CDR1 LGHNA and CDR2 YNFKEQ. The CDR3 spans 15 residues. Between the trimmed V and J ends, which lost 0 bases and 6 bases, there was a span of 11 bases. The CDR3: CASSQETGRAGELFF. The DNA of the CDR3 is TGTGCCAGCAGCCAAGAAACAGGTCGGGCCGGGGAGCTGTTTTTT.

By proportion, this clone is medium-sized. The rearrangement uses TRBV5-4 and TRBJ2-2; D could derive from TRBD1 or TRBD2 (5 bases each). Trimming left V 2 bases short and J 6 bases short, with 17 bases between. This CDR3 has 16 amino acids. Germline CDR1 SGHNT, CDR2 YYREEE (reference sequence). The CDR3 loop is CASSFGRGHSSGELFF. CDR3 DNA: TGTGCCAGCAGCTTTGGCCGGGGCCATTCTTCCGGGGAGCTGTTTTTT.

The chain couples TRBV4-2 to TRBJ2-7; 9 positions agree with TRBD2. This CDR3 is built from 16 residues. Germline V gene lookup returns CDR1 LGHNA and CDR2 YNFKEQ. J gave up 3 bases and V 8 bases, and 14 bases lay outside the gene matches. Here the CDR3 reads CASGQPDGRGGYEQYF. In DNA form, the CDR3 reads TGTGCCAGCGGGCAACCGGACGGGCGGGGGGGCTACGAGCAGTACTTC.

This chain connects TRBV7-6 to TRBJ2-1; D gene ambiguous. The germline V gene encodes CDR1 SGHVS and CDR2 FNYEAQ. The CDR3 sequence is 14 residues long. Trimming left V 3 bases short and J 0 bases short, with 6 bases between. The CDR3 spells CASSLKVSYNEQFF. For the CDR3, the DNA is TGTGCCAGCAGCTTGAAGGTCTCCTACAATGAGCAGTTCTTC.

This chain links TRBV4-1 with TRBJ2-3; D not certain. Per germline, CDR1 MGHRA and CDR2 YSYEKL. V lost 0 bases and J 5 bases, leaving 6 bases between the germline ends. The CDR3 covers 13 residues. The CDR3 protein is CASSQESRDTQYF. The DNA for the CDR3 is TGCGCCAGCAGCCAAGAATCACGAGATACGCAGTATTTT.